This T cell receptor beta chain was documented in a study of blood T cell repertoires in COVID-19. About the study: From T cells, B-cell-depleted T cells, or PBMCs came the material, which was cDNA or gDNA.

The V end was cut by 0 bases, the J end by 1 base, with 7 bases between. The germline V gene has CDR1 SGDLS and CDR2 YYNGEE. The CDR3 length is 14 residues. Using immunoSEQ multiplex PCR, the repertoire was profiled, and TCRdb retains in-frame clones only, with some absent. The sample includes 150,000 to 200,000 clones, roughly 89% of them seen just once. Sequenced input: peripheral blood. This rearrangement joins TRBV9 to TRBJ2-5, with D possibly matching TRBD1 (6 bases). The receptor comes from a woman in her 70s with COVID-19, enrolled during active disease. This CDR3 reads CASSVGQAQETQYF. As DNA, the CDR3 is TGTGCCAGCAGCGTAGGACAGGCCCAAGAGACCCAGTACTTC.